The clone carrying this TCR beta chain showed up just once. The entry originates in a study of blood T cell repertoires in COVID-19. Study information: The United States, Italy and Spain provided the acute and convalescent COVID-19 samples. The analysed material was cDNA or gDNA that came from T cells, B-cell-depleted T cells, or PBMCs.

Per the study methods: For nucleated cells, counts were estimated from reference gene primer amplification. The assay was immunoSEQ multiplex PCR, and TCRdb's table has in-frame clones only and misses some. V, J and clone size are taken as reported in that table, and D and trimming were inferred from the DNA itself. In the table there are around 120,000 clones, about nine tenths of which are singletons. V was cut by 5 bases and J by 4 bases, with 11 bases left in between. CDR3 size: 13 residues. Germline V gives CDR1 KGHSH, CDR2 LQKENI. The chain couples TRBV18 to TRBJ1-1; weak D call: TRBD1 (6 bases). This sequence was found in a man aged 45-60 years with active COVID-19. The source material was peripheral blood. The CDR3 here is CASSKTGTTEAFF. The DNA of the CDR3 is TGTGCCAGCTCAAAAACAGGGACCACTGAAGCTTTCTTT.